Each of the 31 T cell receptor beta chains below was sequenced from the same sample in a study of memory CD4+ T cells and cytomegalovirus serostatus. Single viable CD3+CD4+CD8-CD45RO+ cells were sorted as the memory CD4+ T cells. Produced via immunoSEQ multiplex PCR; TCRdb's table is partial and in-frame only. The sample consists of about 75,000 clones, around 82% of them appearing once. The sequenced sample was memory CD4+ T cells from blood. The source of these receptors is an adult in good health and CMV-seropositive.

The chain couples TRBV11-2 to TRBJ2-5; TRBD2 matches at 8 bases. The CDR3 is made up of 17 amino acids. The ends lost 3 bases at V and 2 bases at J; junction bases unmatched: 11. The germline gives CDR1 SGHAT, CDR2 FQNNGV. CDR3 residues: CASSFRIRGGDQETQYF. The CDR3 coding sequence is TGTGCCAGCAGCTTTAGGATTCGGGGGGGGGATCAAGAGACCCAGTACTTC.

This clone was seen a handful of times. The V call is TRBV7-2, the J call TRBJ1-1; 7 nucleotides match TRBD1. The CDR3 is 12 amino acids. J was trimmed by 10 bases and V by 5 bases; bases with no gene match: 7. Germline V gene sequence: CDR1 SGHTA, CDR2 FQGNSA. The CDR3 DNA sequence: TGTGCCAGCAGCGACCCTCAGGGGGGAGCTTTCTTT. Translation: CASSDPQGGAFF.

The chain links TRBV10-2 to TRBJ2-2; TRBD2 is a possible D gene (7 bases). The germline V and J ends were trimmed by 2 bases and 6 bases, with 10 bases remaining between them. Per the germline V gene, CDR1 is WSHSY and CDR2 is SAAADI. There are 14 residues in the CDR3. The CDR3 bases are TGCGCCAGCAGTGAGACAGGGAGGGCCGGGGAGCTGTTTTTT. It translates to CASSETGRAGELFF.

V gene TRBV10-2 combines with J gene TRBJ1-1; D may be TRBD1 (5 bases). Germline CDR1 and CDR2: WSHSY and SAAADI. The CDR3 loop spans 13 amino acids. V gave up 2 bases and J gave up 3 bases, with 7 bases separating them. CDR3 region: CASSEGADTEAFF. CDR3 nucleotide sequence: TGCGCCAGCAGTGAGGGGGCTGACACTGAAGCTTTCTTT.

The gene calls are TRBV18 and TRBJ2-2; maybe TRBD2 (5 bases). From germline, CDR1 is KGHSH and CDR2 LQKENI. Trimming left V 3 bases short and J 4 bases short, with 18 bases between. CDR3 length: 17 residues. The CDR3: CASSPAPGSRGTGELFF. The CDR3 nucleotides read TGTGCCAGCTCACCCGCCCCGGGATCCCGGGGCACCGGGGAGCTGTTTTTT.

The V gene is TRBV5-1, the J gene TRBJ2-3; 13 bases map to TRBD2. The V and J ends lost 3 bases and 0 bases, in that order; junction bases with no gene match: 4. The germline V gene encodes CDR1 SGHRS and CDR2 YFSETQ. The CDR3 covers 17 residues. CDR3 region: CASSWTSGGLSTDTQYF. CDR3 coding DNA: TGCGCCAGCAGCTGGACTAGCGGGGGCCTCAGCACAGATACGCAGTATTTT.

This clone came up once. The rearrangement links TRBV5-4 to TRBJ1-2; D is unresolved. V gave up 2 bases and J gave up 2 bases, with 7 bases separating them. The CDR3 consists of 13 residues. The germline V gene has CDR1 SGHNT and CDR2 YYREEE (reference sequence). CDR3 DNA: TGTGCCAGCAGCTTAAATGGCAACTATGGCTACACCTTC. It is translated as CASSLNGNYGYTF.

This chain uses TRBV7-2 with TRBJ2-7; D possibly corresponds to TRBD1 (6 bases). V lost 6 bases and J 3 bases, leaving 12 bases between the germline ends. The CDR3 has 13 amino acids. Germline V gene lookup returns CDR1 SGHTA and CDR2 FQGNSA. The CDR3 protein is CASSGGRDYEQYF. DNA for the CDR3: TGTGCCAGCAGTGGGGGCAGGGACTACGAGCAGTACTTC.

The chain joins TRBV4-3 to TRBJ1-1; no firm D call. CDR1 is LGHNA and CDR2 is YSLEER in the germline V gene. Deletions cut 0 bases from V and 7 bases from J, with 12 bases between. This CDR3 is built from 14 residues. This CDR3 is CASSQDYRGGEAFF. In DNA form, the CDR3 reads TGCGCCAGCAGCCAAGACTATCGGGGTGGTGAAGCTTTCTTT.

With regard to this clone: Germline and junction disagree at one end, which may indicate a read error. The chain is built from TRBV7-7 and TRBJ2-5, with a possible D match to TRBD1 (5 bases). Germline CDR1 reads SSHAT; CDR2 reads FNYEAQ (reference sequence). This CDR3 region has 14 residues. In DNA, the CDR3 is TGTGCTAGCAGCTTGCGGTCCCTAACAGGGACCCAGTACTTC. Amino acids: CASSLRSLTGTQYF.

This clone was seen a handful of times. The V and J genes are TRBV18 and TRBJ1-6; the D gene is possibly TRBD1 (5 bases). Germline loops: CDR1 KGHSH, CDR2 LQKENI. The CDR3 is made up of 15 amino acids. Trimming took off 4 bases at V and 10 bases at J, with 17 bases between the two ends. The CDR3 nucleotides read TGTGCCAGCTCACAAGGGGACGTCGGGAACTCACCCCTCCACTTT. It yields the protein CASSQGDVGNSPLHF.

The CDR3 loop is CASSFPGTAYGYTF. The CDR3 DNA reads TGTGCCAGCAGCTTTCCGGGGACAGCATATGGCTACACCTTC. V usage is TRBV7-2 and J usage is TRBJ1-2; 7 nucleotides agree with TRBD1. This CDR3 is 14 amino acids long. V dropped 3 bases and J dropped 5; count of bases not matched to a gene: 6. Germline CDR1 and CDR2: SGHTA and FQGNSA.

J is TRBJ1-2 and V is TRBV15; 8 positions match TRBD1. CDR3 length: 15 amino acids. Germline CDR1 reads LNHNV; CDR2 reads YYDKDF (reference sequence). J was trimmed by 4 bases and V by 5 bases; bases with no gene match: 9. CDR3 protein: CATSEAPGTGYGYTF. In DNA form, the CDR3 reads TGTGCCACCAGCGAGGCACCCGGGACAGGCTATGGCTACACCTTC.

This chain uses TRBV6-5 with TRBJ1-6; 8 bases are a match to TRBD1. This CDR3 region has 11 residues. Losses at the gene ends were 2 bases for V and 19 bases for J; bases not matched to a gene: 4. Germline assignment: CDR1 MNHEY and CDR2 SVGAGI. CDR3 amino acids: CASSYVDRVHF. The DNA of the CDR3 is TGTGCCAGCAGTTACGTGGACAGGGTACACTTT.

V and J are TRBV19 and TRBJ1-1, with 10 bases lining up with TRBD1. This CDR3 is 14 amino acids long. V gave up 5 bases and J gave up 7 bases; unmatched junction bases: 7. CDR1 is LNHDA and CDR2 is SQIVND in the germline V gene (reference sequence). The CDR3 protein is CASSPLDRGNEAFF. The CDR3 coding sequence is TGTGCCAGTAGTCCCTTGGACAGGGGGAATGAAGCTTTCTTT.

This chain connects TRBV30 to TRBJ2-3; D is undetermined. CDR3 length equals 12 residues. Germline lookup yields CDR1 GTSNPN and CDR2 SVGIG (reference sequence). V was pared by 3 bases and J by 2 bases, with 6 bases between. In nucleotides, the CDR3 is TGTGCCTGGAGGAAAACCACAGATACGCAGTATTTT. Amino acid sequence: CAWRKTTDTQYF.

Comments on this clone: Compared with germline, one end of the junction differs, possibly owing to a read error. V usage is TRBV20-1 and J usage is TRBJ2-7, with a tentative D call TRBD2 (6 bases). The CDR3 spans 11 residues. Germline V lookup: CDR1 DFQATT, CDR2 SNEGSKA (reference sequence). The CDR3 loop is CSARRDFREDF. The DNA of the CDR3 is TGCAGTGCTAGGAGGGACTTCCGGGAAGACTTC.

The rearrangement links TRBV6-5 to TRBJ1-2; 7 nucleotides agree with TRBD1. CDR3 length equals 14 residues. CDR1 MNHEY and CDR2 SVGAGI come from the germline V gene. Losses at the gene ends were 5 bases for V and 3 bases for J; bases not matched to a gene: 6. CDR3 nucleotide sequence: TGTGCCAGCAGTCCACAGGGGATCGACTATGGCTACACCTTC. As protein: CASSPQGIDYGYTF.

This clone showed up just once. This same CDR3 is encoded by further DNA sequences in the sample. Here the CDR3 DNA reads TGTGCCAGCAGCTTAGCCTCCTCGGGCGGCTACACCTTC. Its protein is CASSLASSGGYTF. The V and J genes are TRBV7-2 and TRBJ1-2, with D uncertain. V shed 0 bases and J shed 8 bases, with 10 bases lying between them. CDR3 size: 13 residues. The germline CDR1 and CDR2 sequences are SGHTA and FQGNSA.

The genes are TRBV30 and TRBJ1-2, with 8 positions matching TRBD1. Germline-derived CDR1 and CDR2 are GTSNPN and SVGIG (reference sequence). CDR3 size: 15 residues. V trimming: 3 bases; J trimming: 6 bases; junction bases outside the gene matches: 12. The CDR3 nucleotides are TGTGCCTGGAGGGATCGGGACAGGCTTTCGAATGGCTACACCTTC. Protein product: CAWRDRDRLSNGYTF. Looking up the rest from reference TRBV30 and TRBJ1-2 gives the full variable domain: SQTIHQWPATLVQPVGSPLSLECTVEGTSNPNLYWYRQAAGRGLQLLFYSVGIGQISSEVPQNLSASRPQDRQFILSSKKLLLSDSGFYLCAWRDRDRLSNGYTFGSGTRLTVV.

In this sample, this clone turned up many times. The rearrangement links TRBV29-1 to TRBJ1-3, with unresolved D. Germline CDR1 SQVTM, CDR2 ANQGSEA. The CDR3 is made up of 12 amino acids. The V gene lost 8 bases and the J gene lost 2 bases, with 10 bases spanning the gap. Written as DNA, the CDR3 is TGCAGCCTAAGGACTGCTGGAAACACCATATATTTT. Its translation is CSLRTAGNTIYF.

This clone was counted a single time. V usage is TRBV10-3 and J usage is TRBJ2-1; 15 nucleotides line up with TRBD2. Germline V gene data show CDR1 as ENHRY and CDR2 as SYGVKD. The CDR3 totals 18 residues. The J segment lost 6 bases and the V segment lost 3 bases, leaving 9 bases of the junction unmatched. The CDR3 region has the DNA TGTGCCATCAGTGACGGACTAGCGGGAGGGCCAGTTAGCAATGAGCAGTTCTTC. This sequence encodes CAISDGLAGGPVSNEQFF.

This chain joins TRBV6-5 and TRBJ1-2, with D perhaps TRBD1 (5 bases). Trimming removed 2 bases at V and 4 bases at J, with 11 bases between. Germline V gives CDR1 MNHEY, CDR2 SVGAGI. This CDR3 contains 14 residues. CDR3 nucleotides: TGTGCCAGCAGTTACGTCCTAGGGACCTATGGCTACACCTTC. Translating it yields CASSYVLGTYGYTF.

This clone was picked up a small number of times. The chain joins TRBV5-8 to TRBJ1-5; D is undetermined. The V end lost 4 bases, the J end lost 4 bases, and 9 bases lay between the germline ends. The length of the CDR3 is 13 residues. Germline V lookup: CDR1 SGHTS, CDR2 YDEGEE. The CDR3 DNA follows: TGTGCCAGCAGCAATGGACGGAATCAGCCCCAGCATTTT. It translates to CASSNGRNQPQHF.

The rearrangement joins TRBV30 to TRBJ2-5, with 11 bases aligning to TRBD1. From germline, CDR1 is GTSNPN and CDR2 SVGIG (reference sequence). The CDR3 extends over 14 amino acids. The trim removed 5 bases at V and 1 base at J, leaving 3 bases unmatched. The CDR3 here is CAWGQGATQETQYF. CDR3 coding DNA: TGTGCCTGGGGACAGGGGGCAACCCAAGAGACCCAGTACTTC.

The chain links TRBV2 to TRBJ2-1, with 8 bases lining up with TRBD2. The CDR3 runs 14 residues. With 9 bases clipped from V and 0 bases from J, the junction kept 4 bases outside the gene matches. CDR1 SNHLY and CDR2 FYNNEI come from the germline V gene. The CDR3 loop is CASRLASSYNEQFF. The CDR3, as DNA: TGTGCCAGTCGACTAGCGAGCTCCTACAATGAGCAGTTCTTC. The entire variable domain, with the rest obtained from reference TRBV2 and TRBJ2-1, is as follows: EPEVTQTPSHQVTQMGQEVILRCVPISNHLYFYWYRQILGQKVEFLVSFYNNEISEKSEIFDDQFSVERPDGSNFTLKIRSTKLEDSAMYFCASRLASSYNEQFFGPGTRLTVL.

CDR3 DNA: TGTGCCATCAGTGAAAGAAGTCAATGGAATGAGCAGTTCTTC. Translating it yields CAISERSQWNEQFF. This chain joins TRBV10-3 and TRBJ2-1, with D uncertain. Germline V CDR1 and CDR2: ENHRY, SYGVKD. V was clipped by 3 bases and J by 7 bases, with 13 bases between them. The CDR3 loop spans 14 amino acids.

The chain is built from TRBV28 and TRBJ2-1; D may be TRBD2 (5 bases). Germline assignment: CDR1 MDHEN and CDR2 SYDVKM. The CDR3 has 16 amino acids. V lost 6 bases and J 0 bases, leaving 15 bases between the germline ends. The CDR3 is CASSPGTGPSYNEQFF. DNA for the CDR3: TGTGCCAGCAGCCCGGGAACGGGCCCCTCCTACAATGAGCAGTTCTTC.

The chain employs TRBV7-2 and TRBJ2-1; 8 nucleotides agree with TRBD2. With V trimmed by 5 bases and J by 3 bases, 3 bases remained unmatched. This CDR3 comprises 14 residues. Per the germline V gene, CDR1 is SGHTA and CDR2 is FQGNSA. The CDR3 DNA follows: TGTGCCAGCAGCCCCCTAGCGGGCTACAATGAGCAGTTCTTC. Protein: CASSPLAGYNEQFF.

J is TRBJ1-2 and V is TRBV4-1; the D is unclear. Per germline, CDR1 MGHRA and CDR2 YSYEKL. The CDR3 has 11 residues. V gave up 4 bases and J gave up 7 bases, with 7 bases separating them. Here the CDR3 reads CASSRVGGYTF. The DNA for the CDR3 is TGCGCCAGCAGCCGAGTGGGTGGCTACACCTTC.

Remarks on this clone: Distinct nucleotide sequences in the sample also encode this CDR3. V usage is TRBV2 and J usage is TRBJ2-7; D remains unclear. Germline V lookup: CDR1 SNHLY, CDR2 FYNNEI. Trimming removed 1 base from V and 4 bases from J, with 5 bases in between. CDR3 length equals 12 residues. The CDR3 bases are TGTGCCAGCAGTGAAGGGGGTTACGAGCAGTACTTC. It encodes CASSEGGYEQYF.